What follows are 9 T cell receptor beta chains derived from one specimen sequenced in a study of cytomegalovirus exposure and HLA in healthy donors. PCR amplification relied on 60 Vbeta primers (plus 13 Jbeta primers). The method was immunoSEQ multiplex PCR; TCRdb's version includes in-frame clones alone and lacks a portion of them. The sample shows roughly 140,000 clones, over 75% of them seen only once. Sequenced: PBMCs. These receptors originate from a man aged 25 to 40 in good health and CMV-seropositive.

V usage is TRBV15 and J usage is TRBJ1-2; 8 nucleotides align to TRBD1. Germline CDR1 LNHNV, CDR2 YYDKDF (reference sequence). The ends lost 5 bases at V and 7 bases at J; junction bases unmatched: 15. This CDR3 has 16 amino acids. The CDR3 loop is CATSRGQGLLLSGYTF. CDR3 nucleotide sequence: TGTGCCACCAGCCGAGGACAGGGCCTTCTCCTTTCTGGCTACACCTTC.

This rearrangement joins TRBV27 to TRBJ2-3, with D possibly matching TRBD2 (5 bases). The V end was cut by 4 bases, the J end by 8 bases, with 28 bases between. CDR3 length equals 18 residues. The germline gives CDR1 MNHEY, CDR2 SMNVEV (reference sequence). CDR3 sequence: CASSSLRTSGPPLGTQYF. In DNA, the CDR3 is TGTGCCAGCAGTTCCCTCCGAACAAGCGGCCCCCCCCTGGGTACGCAGTATTTT.

This clone was observed a single time. The chain has TRBV30 and TRBJ2-1, with 12 bases lining up with TRBD2. The CDR3 loop spans 17 amino acids. Germline loops: CDR1 GTSNPN, CDR2 SVGIG (reference sequence). The trim removed 0 bases at V and 8 bases at J, leaving 11 bases unmatched. The CDR3 protein is CAWSVSRTSGTGDEQFF. The CDR3, as DNA: TGTGCCTGGAGTGTATCTCGGACTAGCGGGACCGGGGATGAGCAGTTCTTC.

The rearrangement joins TRBV18 to TRBJ1-1, with D uncertain. The CDR3 totals 14 residues. Trimming removed 3 bases from V and 1 base from J, with 9 bases in between. The germline V gene has CDR1 KGHSH and CDR2 LQKENI. The CDR3 is CASSPHAENTEAFF. The CDR3 nucleotides are TGTGCCAGCTCACCGCACGCAGAGAACACTGAAGCTTTCTTT.

This sequence joins TRBV6-5 and TRBJ2-7, with 12 bases aligning to TRBD1. The CDR3 covers 15 residues. V was pared by 6 bases and J by 5 bases, with 8 bases of the junction left unmatched. CDR1 is MNHEY and CDR2 is SVGAGI in the germline V gene. The CDR3, as DNA: TGTGCCAGCAGCCTCACCGGGACAGGGGGCCACGAGCAGTACTTC. Protein product: CASSLTGTGGHEQYF.

Details on this clone: A junction boundary mismatches the germline segment, possibly from a read error. This chain uses TRBV5-6 with TRBJ2-4, with a possible D match to TRBD1 (7 bases). The germline CDR1 and CDR2 sequences are SGHDT and YYEEEE. The CDR3 sequence is 13 residues long. The CDR3 loop is CASSLGGQIRPPF. DNA of the CDR3: TGTGCCAGCAGTTTGGGGGGACAGATCCGACCCCCTTTC.

This chain connects TRBV10-2 to TRBJ1-4; D is unclear. This CDR3 has 11 residues. V was shortened by 5 bases and J by 10 bases, with 8 bases between the two germline ends. CDR1 WSHSY and CDR2 SAAADI come from the germline V gene. Here the CDR3 reads CASSPEGKLFF. In DNA, the CDR3 is TGCGCCAGCAGTCCAGAGGGAAAACTGTTTTTT.

J is TRBJ2-7 and V is TRBV6-6; TRBD1 might be the D (5 bases). This CDR3 has 14 residues. The germline V gene encodes CDR1 MNHNY and CDR2 SVGAGI (reference sequence). V was trimmed by 11 bases and J by 2 bases, leaving 19 bases between them. CDR3 DNA sequence: TGTGCCTCCTCACCCCCGTCGACAGCCTACGAGCAGTACTTC. It is translated as CASSPPSTAYEQYF.

This clone was detected only a few times. J is TRBJ1-1 and V is TRBV28; D remains ambiguous. The V gene's germline CDR1 is MDHEN and CDR2 SYDVKM. This CDR3 comprises 11 residues. V was clipped by 9 bases and J by 2 bases, with 7 bases between them. DNA of the CDR3: TGTGCCAGTCTAGGCAACACTGAAGCTTTCTTT. Its translation: CASLGNTEAFF.